This TCR beta chain was found in a study of cytomegalovirus exposure and HLA in healthy donors. With 60 Vbeta and 13 Jbeta primers, the PCR was carried out. Method: immunoSEQ multiplex PCR; TCRdb's copy keeps in-frame clones and lacks some. The sample holds about 94,000 clones, around 80% seen once. Trimming took off 3 bases at V and 9 bases at J, with 19 bases between the two ends. Germline CDR1 is SGHRS and CDR2 is YFSETQ. This CDR3 region has 14 residues. As concerns this clone: Its specificity is unknown.

Study-wide results and caveats: Reports showed the classifier diagnosing cytomegalovirus status with high specificity and sensitivity.

Unrecorded immune exposures were likely, despite nominal health at sampling. Sequenced input: PBMCs. The rearrangement uses TRBV5-1 and TRBJ2-7; weak D call: TRBD1 (6 bases). The source of this sequence is an older woman in good health and CMV-seronegative. The CDR3 sequence is CASSSPGEQEVQYF. Here the CDR3 DNA reads TGCGCCAGCAGCTCCCCAGGGGAACAAGAGGTGCAGTACTTC. The whole variable domain, remainder taken from reference TRBV5-1 and TRBJ2-7, is KAGVTQTPRYLIKTRGQQVTLSCSPISGHRSVSWYQQTPGQGLQFLFEYFSETQRNKGNFPGRFSGRQFSNSRSEMNVSTLELGDSALYLCASSSPGEQEVQYFGPGTRLTVT.